Below are 2 T cell receptor beta chains sequenced from a single sample in a study of blood T cell repertoires in COVID-19. The data were produced by immunoSEQ multiplex PCR, yet TCRdb's version contains in-frame clones alone and is incomplete. The table includes fewer than 350,000 clones, roughly 89% detected once. The specimen was PBMCs or T cells enriched from blood (not recorded which). Source of these receptors: a man in his 60s who had recovered from COVID-19.

The chain links TRBV7-2 to TRBJ2-7; 9 bases align to TRBD2. The CDR3 runs to 14 residues. The V segment lost 5 bases and the J segment 4 bases; nucleotides outside the gene matches: 6. In germline, CDR1 is SGHTA, CDR2 FQGNSA. The DNA for the CDR3 is TGTGCCAGCAGCGAGAGACTAGCGGCTTACGAGCAGTACTTC. Its protein product is CASSERLAAYEQYF.

The rearrangement joins TRBV5-4 to TRBJ2-1; TRBD2 matches 7 bases. The CDR3 runs to 15 residues. CDR1 SGHNT and CDR2 YYREEE come from the germline V gene (reference sequence). Losses at the gene ends were 9 bases for V and 6 bases for J; bases not matched to a gene: 15. This CDR3 reads CATPRPGREGNEQFF. In nucleotides, the CDR3 is TGTGCCACCCCCCGTCCTGGCAGGGAGGGCAATGAGCAGTTCTTC.